The 7 T cell receptor beta chains below all came from one sample that was sequenced in a study of HIV-infected patients and healthy controls. No cell fractionation was done, so the repertoire covers all unsorted peripheral blood T cells. Approximately 500 ng RNA was reverse transcribed with alpha and beta constant-region primers. Separate chain-specific third strand synthesis with multiplexing indices produced the alpha and beta libraries. MiXCR, applied by TCRdb to the 5' RACE reads, yields one record per CDR3 protein. Seen here are approximately 11,000 distinct CDR3 sequences, 4.5% to 5.5% observed once, and the top ten hold around 3.6%. Sequenced: blood. The receptors originated from an adult in good health.

The chain is built from TRBV15 and TRBJ2-6; the D is unclear. The CDR3 totals 12 residues. Deletions cut 7 bases from V and 0 bases from J, with 1 base between. CDR1 and CDR2 (germline): LNHNV, YYDKDF (reference sequence). CDR3 sequence reads: CATTSGANVLTF. Here the CDR3 DNA reads TGTGCCACCACCTCTGGGGCCAACGTCCTGACTTTC.

V gene TRBV10-2 combines with J gene TRBJ2-7; 8 nucleotides match TRBD2. The germline V gene has CDR1 WSHSY and CDR2 SAAADI. The ends lost 2 bases at V and 6 bases at J; junction bases unmatched: 9. The CDR3 runs to 15 residues. CDR3: CASSEGRGAAPEQYF. CDR3 nucleotides: TGCGCCAGCAGTGAGGGGCGGGGGGCCGCTCCCGAGCAGTACTTC.

This clonotype was observed many times. This chain's CDR3 is CASSQPFNEQYF. The DNA for the CDR3 is TGTGCCAGCAGCCAACCATTCAATGAGCAGTACTTC. J is TRBJ2-7 and V is TRBV11-2; no clear D gene. Trimming took 5 bases from V and 7 from J, leaving 12 bases between them. The length of the CDR3 is 12 residues. Germline V gives CDR1 SGHAT, CDR2 FQNNGV.

This clonotype is medium-sized by share. V usage is TRBV7-6 and J usage is TRBJ2-6; possibly TRBD1 for D (5 bases). The CDR3 contains 17 residues. Germline CDR1 SGHVS, CDR2 FNYEAQ. V lost 5 bases to trimming and J lost 0 bases, with 14 bases between them. The CDR3 region has the DNA TGTGCCAGCAGCCCCAAACAGGCCCCCTCTGGGGCCAACGTCCTGACTTTC. This encodes CASSPKQAPSGANVLTF.

V and J are TRBV10-3 and TRBJ2-1, with D possibly TRBD1 on 5 matching bases. V lost 0 bases, J lost 8 bases, and 11 bases lay in between. The CDR3 contains 14 residues. Germline V gene data show CDR1 as ENHRY and CDR2 as SYGVKD. The CDR3: CAISESRVKDEQFF. CDR3 nucleotides: TGTGCCATCAGTGAGTCCAGGGTGAAGGATGAGCAGTTCTTC.

This clonotype has at least ten counts. The chain combines TRBV5-5 with TRBJ2-2; 8 nucleotides agree with TRBD2. This CDR3 region has 15 residues. Germline CDR1 reads SGHKS; CDR2 reads YYEKEE (reference sequence). Trimming removed 4 bases from V and 1 base from J; junction bases left unmatched: 3. DNA of the CDR3: TGTGCCAGCAGCCCTCTAGCGGGGAACACCGGGGAGCTGTTTTTT. It encodes CASSPLAGNTGELFF.

Many counts were recorded for this clonotype. V usage is TRBV5-1 and J usage is TRBJ2-1, with D maybe TRBD1 (6 bases). The CDR3 sequence is 14 residues long. Germline CDR1 is SGHRS and CDR2 is YFSETQ. Trimming pared 1 base from V and 7 bases from J, leaving 12 bases between. CDR3 sequence: CASSLMVGANEQFF. The DNA for the CDR3 is TGCGCCAGCAGCTTGATGGTGGGGGCGAATGAGCAGTTCTTC.